The 30 T cell receptor beta chains in this list originate from one sample, sequenced in a study of cytomegalovirus exposure and HLA in healthy donors. The repertoire was sequenced with immunoSEQ multiplex PCR; TCRdb's copy has only in-frame clones and lacks some. The sample shows 130,000 to 150,000 clones, 88% of them seen only once. Sequencing used PBMCs. The source of these receptors is a woman younger than 35 in good health and CMV-seropositive.

The V call is TRBV6-6, the J call TRBJ2-1; 8 bases match TRBD1. Germline V lookup: CDR1 MNHNY, CDR2 SVGAGI (reference sequence). The CDR3 covers 15 residues. The trim removed 6 bases at V and 2 bases at J, leaving 6 bases unmatched. The CDR3 nucleotides read TGTGCCAGCAGCATAGACAGGGGTCCCTACAATGAGCAGTTCTTC. Translated, it gives CASSIDRGPYNEQFF.

This sequence joins TRBV28 and TRBJ2-4, with D perhaps TRBD2 (6 bases). In germline, CDR1 is MDHEN, CDR2 SYDVKM. V shed 7 bases and J shed 11 bases, with 15 bases lying between them. CDR3 size: 12 residues. For the CDR3, the DNA is TGTGCCAGCACAGGACGGGAGTGGTTTCAGTACTTC. Translating it yields CASTGREWFQYF. Variable domain in full (rest from reference TRBV28 and TRBJ2-4): DVKVTQSSRYLVKRTGEKVFLECVQDMDHENMFWYRQDPGLGLRLIYFSYDVKMKEKGDIPEGYSVSREKKERFSLILESASTNQTSMYLCASTGREWFQYFGAGTRLSVL.

This chain links TRBV5-6 with TRBJ1-5, with TRBD1 matching 9 bases. The CDR3 covers 15 residues. Germline V gene lookup returns CDR1 SGHDT and CDR2 YYEEEE. V trimming: 3 bases; J trimming: 6 bases; junction bases outside the gene matches: 7. The CDR3 coding sequence is TGTGCCAGCAGCTCCGGGACAGGGCTTGCTCAGCCCCAGCATTTT. It yields the protein CASSSGTGLAQPQHF.

V gene TRBV2 combines with J gene TRBJ2-5; tentative D call: TRBD1 (5 bases). Trimming shortened V by 3 bases and J by 2 bases, and 7 bases separated the two germline ends. This CDR3 is 13 amino acids long. Germline CDR1 is SNHLY and CDR2 is FYNNEI. The CDR3 DNA sequence: TGTGCCAGCAGTGAGCAGGGTCAAGAGACCCAGTACTTC. Protein: CASSEQGQETQYF.

The chain has TRBV7-3 and TRBJ2-2, with D perhaps matching TRBD1 (5 bases). CDR3 length equals 14 residues. The V gene lost 1 base and the J gene lost 5 bases, with 8 bases spanning the gap. Germline assignment: CDR1 SGHTA and CDR2 FQGTGA. CDR3 loop: CASSLKQGTGELFF. The CDR3 nucleotides read TGTGCCAGCAGCTTAAAGCAGGGTACCGGGGAGCTGTTTTTT.

The J gene is TRBJ2-2, the V gene TRBV9; possibly TRBD1 for D (6 bases). Trimming took off 0 bases at V and 6 bases at J, with 6 bases between the two ends. The V gene's germline CDR1 is SGDLS and CDR2 YYNGEE. This CDR3 comprises 13 residues. The CDR3: CASSVGTAGELFF. In nucleotides, the CDR3 is TGTGCCAGCAGCGTAGGGACAGCCGGGGAGCTGTTTTTT. The full variable domain, in which reference TRBV9 and TRBJ2-2 provide the parts outside the CDR3, is DSGVTQTPKHLITATGQRVTLRCSPRSGDLSVYWYQQSLDQGLQFLIQYYNGEERAKGNILERFSAQQFPDLHSELNLSSLELGDSALYFCASSVGTAGELFFGEGSRLTVL.

The chain recombines TRBV5-1 with TRBJ1-2; D may be TRBD1 (6 bases). CDR1 and CDR2 (germline): SGHRS, YFSETQ. CDR3 size: 15 residues. Between the trimmed V and J ends, which lost 5 bases and 9 bases, there was a span of 23 bases. In nucleotides, the CDR3 is TGCGCCAGCAGGGAAACCCTTGAGACAGGTTCCAGCTACACCTTC. It yields the protein CASRETLETGSSYTF.

This clone showed up just a few times. The V call is TRBV29-1, the J call TRBJ1-4, with TRBD1 identical over 9 bases. Per germline, CDR1 SQVTM and CDR2 ANQGSEA. This CDR3 has 16 amino acids. V trimming: 4 bases; J trimming: 8 bases; junction bases outside the gene matches: 14. CDR3 region: CSVVTSGTGLYEKLFF. The CDR3 nucleotides read TGCAGCGTTGTTACAAGTGGGACAGGGCTTTACGAAAAACTGTTTTTT.

The chain has TRBV9 and TRBJ2-2; a possible D gene is TRBD1 (5 bases). CDR3 length: 15 amino acids. The germline gives CDR1 SGDLS, CDR2 YYNGEE. Trimming took 3 bases from V and 4 from J, leaving 13 bases between them. The CDR3 protein is CASSDPGKVTGELFF. CDR3 DNA sequence: TGTGCCAGCAGCGACCCAGGGAAGGTCACCGGGGAGCTGTTTTTT. Combining the CDR3 with reference TRBV9 and TRBJ2-2 gives the whole variable domain DSGVTQTPKHLITATGQRVTLRCSPRSGDLSVYWYQQSLDQGLQFLIQYYNGEERAKGNILERFSAQQFPDLHSELNLSSLELGDSALYFCASSDPGKVTGELFFGEGSRLTVL.

The chain couples TRBV7-2 to TRBJ2-5; 8 nucleotides match TRBD1. There are 13 residues in the CDR3. Germline V gene lookup returns CDR1 SGHTA and CDR2 FQGNSA. With V trimmed by 6 bases and J by 3 bases, 3 bases remained unmatched. The chain's CDR3 is CASRGQAEETQYF. In DNA form, the CDR3 reads TGTGCCAGCAGGGGACAGGCCGAAGAGACCCAGTACTTC.

The rearrangement uses TRBV7-3 and TRBJ2-2, with 9 bases lining up with TRBD1. Germline assignment: CDR1 SGHTA and CDR2 FQGTGA. Trimming at V came to 4 bases and at J to 6 bases, leaving 9 bases not matched to a gene. The CDR3 runs 16 residues. Here the CDR3 DNA reads TGTGCCAGCAGCTCCGAGGGGACAGGGAATGCCGGGGAGCTGTTTTTT. Translating gives CASSSEGTGNAGELFF.

V usage is TRBV5-1 and J usage is TRBJ2-3; 10 bases fit TRBD1. CDR1 and CDR2 (germline): SGHRS, YFSETQ. There are 14 residues in the CDR3. The ends lost 4 bases at V and 4 bases at J; junction bases unmatched: 3. CDR3 nucleotides: TGCGCCAGCAGCAAAGGACAGGGGGCAGATACGCAGTATTTT. Translating it yields CASSKGQGADTQYF.

Of note for this clone: Distinct nucleotide sequences in the sample also encode this CDR3. The rearrangement joins TRBV4-1 to TRBJ2-3; possible D gene TRBD1, 5 bases. Germline V gene lookup returns CDR1 MGHRA and CDR2 YSYEKL. V lost 2 bases and J 0 bases, leaving 9 bases between the germline ends. This CDR3 contains 15 residues. CDR3 protein: CASSQRQGSTDTQYF. DNA of the CDR3: TGCGCCAGCAGCCAACGGCAGGGTAGCACAGATACGCAGTATTTT.

This clone has just one count. The V and J genes are TRBV5-1 and TRBJ2-3; unclear D gene. Germline lookup yields CDR1 SGHRS and CDR2 YFSETQ. Deletions cut 0 bases from V and 4 bases from J, with 12 bases between. This CDR3 spans 15 amino acids. The CDR3 sequence is CASSLEISVADTQYF. The CDR3 DNA follows: TGCGCCAGCAGCTTGGAAATCTCTGTTGCAGATACGCAGTATTTT.

This rearrangement joins TRBV7-9 to TRBJ2-5; 9 bases are shared with TRBD2. Trimming cost V 5 bases and J 2 bases; bases outside gene matches: 9. Germline lookup yields CDR1 SEHNR and CDR2 FQNEAQ (reference sequence). This CDR3 is 16 amino acids long. This CDR3 is CASSLGGLAEQETQYF. In DNA form, the CDR3 reads TGTGCCAGCAGCCTAGGGGGACTAGCAGAACAAGAGACCCAGTACTTC.

This sequence joins TRBV29-1 and TRBJ2-7; the match to TRBD1 covers 9 bases. Germline V lookup: CDR1 SQVTM, CDR2 ANQGSEA. The CDR3 covers 15 residues. V lost 4 bases and J lost 5; bases outside the gene matches: 12. The CDR3 here is CSVGNLGQGGDEQYF. CDR3 nucleotides: TGCAGCGTTGGTAACTTGGGACAGGGAGGAGACGAGCAGTACTTC.

The V call is TRBV4-2, the J call TRBJ2-7; TRBD1 matches 10 bases. J was trimmed by 3 bases and V by 5 bases; bases with no gene match: 7. CDR3 size: 15 residues. Per the germline V gene, CDR1 is LGHNA and CDR2 is YNFKEQ. The CDR3 sequence is CASSLVGTGDYEQYF. The CDR3 nucleotides read TGTGCCAGCAGCTTGGTCGGGACAGGGGACTACGAGCAGTACTTC.

The V gene is TRBV11-2, the J gene TRBJ1-5; D is uncertain. V gave up 1 base and J gave up 1 base, with 8 bases separating them. Germline V gene lookup returns CDR1 SGHAT and CDR2 FQNNGV. The CDR3 covers 15 residues. CDR3 sequence reads: CASSLGANSNQPQHF. The CDR3 nucleotides are TGTGCCAGCAGCTTAGGCGCCAACAGCAATCAGCCCCAGCATTTT.

This chain connects TRBV30 to TRBJ2-5, with TRBD2 matching 11 bases. The CDR3 consists of 15 residues. CDR1 GTSNPN and CDR2 SVGIG come from the germline V gene (reference sequence). Losses at the gene ends were 4 bases for V and 5 bases for J; bases not matched to a gene: 9. CDR3 sequence: CAWNSVLAGGETQYF. As DNA, the CDR3 is TGTGCCTGGAACTCCGTCCTAGCGGGGGGTGAGACCCAGTACTTC.

The chain combines TRBV5-1 with TRBJ1-6, with TRBD1 matching over 7 bases. The CDR3 sequence is 14 residues long. CDR1 is SGHRS and CDR2 is YFSETQ in the germline V gene. Trimming at V came to 4 bases and at J to 7 bases, leaving 5 bases not matched to a gene. The CDR3 bases are TGCGCCAGCAGCCCGGACAGGAGGAATTCACCCCTCCACTTT. It is translated as CASSPDRRNSPLHF. Full variable domain (rest looked up from reference TRBV5-1 and TRBJ1-6): KAGVTQTPRYLIKTRGQQVTLSCSPISGHRSVSWYQQTPGQGLQFLFEYFSETQRNKGNFPGRFSGRQFSNSRSEMNVSTLELGDSALYLCASSPDRRNSPLHFGNGTRLTVT.

This clone showed up just once. V and J are TRBV20-1 and TRBJ1-2; D not certain. Germline V gene sequence: CDR1 DFQATT, CDR2 SNEGSKA (reference sequence). Trimming left V 2 bases short and J 7 bases short, with 8 bases between. There are 11 residues in the CDR3. The CDR3 DNA follows: TGCAGTGCTAGACAGACTAGTGGCTACACCTTC. Its protein is CSARQTSGYTF.

The V gene is TRBV18, the J gene TRBJ2-1; the match to TRBD2 covers 14 bases. The CDR3 loop spans 17 amino acids. Germline assignment: CDR1 KGHSH and CDR2 LQKENI. Unmatched junction bases numbered 10, after V lost 8 bases and J lost 4 bases. The CDR3 nucleotides are TGTGCCAGCCTTAGGACTAGCGGGGGGATACTTTACAATGAGCAGTTCTTC. It yields the protein CASLRTSGGILYNEQFF. The full variable domain, rest sourced from reference TRBV18 and TRBJ2-1, is NAGVMQNPRHLVRRRGQEARLRCSPMKGHSHVYWYRQLPEEGLKFMVYLQKENIIDESGMPKERFSAEFPKEGPSILRIQQVVRGDSAAYFCASLRTSGGILYNEQFFGPGTRLTVL.

The V gene is TRBV7-2, the J gene TRBJ2-7; perhaps TRBD2 as D (6 bases). Trimming shortened V by 4 bases and J by 3 bases, and 16 bases separated the two germline ends. Per germline, CDR1 SGHTA and CDR2 FQGNSA. This CDR3 comprises 15 residues. The CDR3 protein is CASSSPGGARYEQYF. The CDR3 DNA is TGTGCCAGCAGCTCCCCCGGCGGGGCGCGCTACGAGCAGTACTTC.

This sequence joins TRBV5-6 and TRBJ2-1; 11 bases are a match to TRBD2. The CDR3 is 17 amino acids. V trimming: 1 base; J trimming: 9 bases; junction bases outside the gene matches: 12. Germline V gene data show CDR1 as SGHDT and CDR2 as YYEEEE. Written as DNA, the CDR3 is TGTGCCAGCAGCTTGACGACTAGCGGGAAGAAGGTTGGTGAGCAGTTCTTC. The encoded protein is CASSLTTSGKKVGEQFF. Supplemented by reference TRBV5-6 and TRBJ2-1, the full variable domain reads DAGVTQSPTHLIKTRGQQVTLRCSPKSGHDTVSWYQQALGQGPQFIFQYYEEEERQRGNFPDRFSGHQFPNYSSELNVNALLLGDSALYLCASSLTTSGKKVGEQFFGPGTRLTVL.

The DNA of the CDR3 is TGTGCCAGCAGCCTCCGGGGGGACAGGGTTTCGGGCGAGCAGTACTTC. The encoded protein is CASSLRGDRVSGEQYF. This chain connects TRBV9 to TRBJ2-7; 9 positions match TRBD1. CDR1 and CDR2 from the germline V gene are SGDLS and YYNGEE. The junction had 14 bases not matched to a gene; V was cut back by 4 bases and J by 6 bases. This CDR3 is 16 amino acids long.

V usage is TRBV14 and J usage is TRBJ1-6; TRBD1 aligns across 10 bases. The germline gives CDR1 SGHDN, CDR2 FVKESK. The CDR3 runs to 14 residues. With V trimmed by 6 bases and J by 7 bases, 3 bases remained unmatched. The CDR3 sequence is CASRGTGANSPLHF. In DNA, the CDR3 is TGTGCCAGCAGGGGGACAGGGGCGAATTCACCCCTCCACTTT.

The chain employs TRBV2 and TRBJ1-4, with D possibly being TRBD1 (6 bases). Germline V CDR1 and CDR2: SNHLY, FYNNEI. The CDR3 extends over 16 amino acids. Trimming removed 6 bases from V and 4 bases from J, with 18 bases in between. The chain's CDR3 is CASRRVRGQLNEKLFF. The CDR3 DNA reads TGTGCCAGCAGGCGAGTTCGGGGACAACTTAATGAAAAACTGTTTTTT.

The chain uses TRBV5-4 and TRBJ2-3, with 10 nucleotides matching TRBD1. Germline loops: CDR1 SGHNT, CDR2 YYREEE (reference sequence). The V and J ends lost 4 bases and 4 bases, in that order; junction bases with no gene match: 6. The length of the CDR3 is 15 residues. The CDR3 DNA sequence: TGTGCCAGCAGCGCAGGACAGGGGGGTCCAGATACGCAGTATTTT. This translates into CASSAGQGGPDTQYF.

The chain couples TRBV28 to TRBJ2-7; a possible D gene is TRBD1 (5 bases). Trimming removed 7 bases at V and 3 bases at J, with 19 bases between. Germline lookup yields CDR1 MDHEN and CDR2 SYDVKM. The CDR3 loop spans 15 amino acids. The CDR3 reads CASNAAGPTIYEQYF. The DNA for the CDR3 is TGTGCCAGCAATGCCGCAGGGCCCACAATCTACGAGCAGTACTTC.

This clone appeared once. The chain employs TRBV5-1 and TRBJ2-5; unclear D gene. Germline V gene lookup returns CDR1 SGHRS and CDR2 YFSETQ. This CDR3 has 13 amino acids. Trimming removed 4 bases from V and 2 bases from J, with 9 bases in between. CDR3 amino acids: CASSPDSQETQYF. The CDR3 DNA follows: TGCGCCAGCAGCCCAGACTCTCAAGAGACCCAGTACTTC.